One and the same sample provided the 19 T cell receptor beta chains below, sequenced in a study of CD8 T cells in Susac syndrome. An input of about 0.5 to 1 ug of RNA was subjected to reverse transcription using random hexamers. TCRdb itself ran the immunoSEQ multiplex PCR reads through MiXCR, one entry per CDR3 protein. The data show over 100,000 distinct CDR3 sequences, 90% to 98% seen once. Material: CD4+ T cells from PBMCs. The receptors derive from a human donor in good health.

The genes are TRBV28 and TRBJ2-3; weak D call: TRBD2 (5 bases). The CDR3 extends over 14 amino acids. Germline V gives CDR1 MDHEN, CDR2 SYDVKM. V lost 3 bases to trimming and J lost 2 bases, with 9 bases between them. CDR3 region: CASSFDSVTDTQYF. In nucleotides, the CDR3 is TGTGCCAGCAGTTTTGATAGCGTCACAGATACGCAGTATTTT.

CDR3 loop: CASSSRAGQETQYF. The CDR3 bases are TGTGCCAGCAGCTCGAGGGCGGGCCAAGAGACCCAGTACTTC. The chain employs TRBV7-9 and TRBJ2-5, with a weak D call TRBD2 (5 bases). From germline, CDR1 is SEHNR and CDR2 FQNEAQ (reference sequence). V lost 4 bases, J lost 1 base, and 10 bases lay in between. The length of the CDR3 is 14 residues.

The chain links TRBV10-3 to TRBJ2-3, with 10 bases fitting TRBD1. Germline assignment: CDR1 ENHRY and CDR2 SYGVKD. The CDR3 extends over 14 amino acids. Trimming cost V 9 bases and J 4 bases; bases outside gene matches: 7. CDR3 in amino acids: CAINPGTGADTQYF. As DNA, the CDR3 is TGTGCCATAAACCCCGGGACAGGGGCAGATACGCAGTATTTT.

The J gene is TRBJ2-1, the V gene TRBV10-3, with TRBD2 matching over 12 bases. This CDR3 is 16 amino acids long. V was clipped by 4 bases and J by 6 bases; unmatched bases: 7. Looked up from germline, CDR1 is ENHRY and CDR2 is SYGVKD. The DNA of the CDR3 is TGTGCCATCAGTGGGACTAGCGGGACGATGGGCAATGAGCAGTTCTTC. Its protein product is CAISGTSGTMGNEQFF.

CDR3 protein: CASGSGTGMRSYGYTF. CDR3 sequence (DNA): TGTGCTAGTGGTTCAGGGACAGGGATGAGGAGCTATGGCTACACCTTC. This sequence joins TRBV12-5 and TRBJ1-2; 9 positions agree with TRBD1. CDR1 is LGHNT and CDR2 is FRNRAP in the germline V gene. The CDR3 consists of 16 residues. Trimming at V came to 4 bases and at J to 4 bases, leaving 10 bases not matched to a gene. Drawing the rest from reference TRBV12-5 and TRBJ1-2, the complete variable domain is DARVTQTPRHKVTEMGQEVTMRCQPILGHNTVFWYRQTMMQGLELLAYFRNRAPLDDSGMPKDRFSAEMPDATLATLKIQPSEPRDSAVYFCASGSGTGMRSYGYTFGSGTRLTVV.

The chain carries TRBV7-2 and TRBJ2-5; 12 nucleotides match TRBD1. The germline gives CDR1 SGHTA, CDR2 FQGNSA. This CDR3 spans 17 amino acids. The V segment lost 6 bases and the J segment 9 bases; nucleotides outside the gene matches: 17. Here the CDR3 DNA reads TGTGCCAGCAGTTTTGGGGGGACAGGGGGCAGACTAATGGCCCAGTACTTC. It translates to CASSFGGTGGRLMAQYF.

CDR3: CATSRDAQGIEQYF. CDR3 sequence (DNA): TGTGCCACCAGCAGAGACGCTCAAGGTATCGAGCAGTACTTC. This chain joins TRBV15 and TRBJ2-7; no firm D call. Per germline, CDR1 LNHNV and CDR2 YYDKDF (reference sequence). With 0 bases removed from V and 6 bases from J, the gap between germline ends came to 12 bases. There are 14 residues in the CDR3.

The J gene is TRBJ2-5, the V gene TRBV6-1; a weak D match, TRBD1 (5 bases). CDR3 size: 16 residues. Germline V lookup: CDR1 MNHNS, CDR2 SASEGT. Deletions cut 5 bases from V and 2 bases from J, with 18 bases between. The CDR3: CASSQRALQGQETQYF. The CDR3 nucleotides read TGTGCCAGCAGTCAACGCGCCCTCCAGGGACAAGAGACCCAGTACTTC.

The chain carries TRBV15 and TRBJ2-6, with D uncertain. Per germline, CDR1 LNHNV and CDR2 YYDKDF (reference sequence). The CDR3 has 17 residues. V was clipped by 0 bases and J by 0 bases, with 9 bases between them. Here the CDR3 reads CATSRDVSLSGANVLTF. CDR3 coding DNA: TGTGCCACCAGCAGAGATGTTAGCCTCTCTGGGGCCAACGTCCTGACTTTC.

The count of this clonotype is one. The J gene is TRBJ2-7, the V gene TRBV12-5; 9 bases are a match to TRBD1. The CDR3 is 15 amino acids. Germline values: CDR1 LGHNT, CDR2 FRNRAP. Trimming took 0 bases from V and 5 from J; bases not matched to a gene: 5. In DNA form, the CDR3 reads TGTGCTAGTGGTTTGGTACTGGGACAGGGCCACGAGCAGTACTTC. This translates into CASGLVLGQGHEQYF.

J is TRBJ2-7 and V is TRBV29-1; D is unresolved. V shed 4 bases and J shed 6 bases, with 13 bases lying between them. There are 12 residues in the CDR3. Per germline, CDR1 SQVTM and CDR2 ANQGSEA. The chain's CDR3 is CSVALGFGEQYF. Here the CDR3 DNA reads TGCAGCGTTGCTTTGGGGTTCGGCGAGCAGTACTTC.

This chain connects TRBV10-3 to TRBJ2-7, with D maybe TRBD1 (7 bases). Germline V gene data show CDR1 as ENHRY and CDR2 as SYGVKD. The CDR3 has 16 residues. V lost 0 bases, J lost 5 bases, and 17 bases lay in between. The CDR3 DNA follows: TGTGCCATCAGTGAGTCGAAGGGGCAGGGGGGCCACGAGCAGTACTTC. Translated, it gives CAISESKGQGGHEQYF.

This chain connects TRBV5-1 to TRBJ2-6; D possibly corresponds to TRBD2 (6 bases). This CDR3 comprises 16 residues. CDR1 and CDR2 from the germline V gene are SGHRS and YFSETQ. The ends were cut back, 0 bases at V and 2 bases at J, with 9 bases in the middle. DNA of the CDR3: TGCGCCAGCAGCTTGGCCGGGGGACCTGGGGCCAACGTCCTGACTTTC. Residues: CASSLAGGPGANVLTF.

This sequence joins TRBV5-4 and TRBJ2-3; 7 positions agree with TRBD1. V trimming: 3 bases; J trimming: 6 bases; junction bases outside the gene matches: 10. The CDR3 length is 15 residues. Germline CDR1 and CDR2: SGHNT and YYREEE (reference sequence). CDR3 nucleotide sequence: TGTGCCAGCAGCTCGGGTGGACAAGGGGGCGATACGCAGTATTTT. It encodes CASSSGGQGGDTQYF.

The CDR3 coding sequence is TGTGCCACCAGTGATTTGCCCCGCTCTGGGGCCAACGTCCTGACTTTC. Amino acids: CATSDLPRSGANVLTF. This chain uses TRBV24-1 with TRBJ2-6; no firm D call. The V gene lost 0 bases and the J gene lost 0 bases, with 5 bases spanning the gap. In germline, CDR1 is KGHDR, CDR2 SFDVKD. The CDR3 extends over 16 amino acids.

The V and J genes are TRBV2 and TRBJ1-1, with D unresolved. The CDR3 totals 13 residues. CDR1 and CDR2 from the germline V gene are SNHLY and FYNNEI. Deletions cut 11 bases from V and 10 bases from J, with 23 bases between. Here the CDR3 reads CAGGREFVLGAFF. The DNA for the CDR3 is TGTGCCGGAGGACGGGAGTTTGTTCTAGGAGCTTTCTTT.

In nucleotides, the CDR3 is TGTGCCAGCAGCATACGGGTCCCTGGTGGTGAGCAGTTCTTC. Amino acids: CASSIRVPGGEQFF. The V and J genes are TRBV9 and TRBJ2-1; D is ambiguous. This CDR3 is 14 amino acids long. Germline loops: CDR1 SGDLS, CDR2 YYNGEE. V lost 4 bases and J lost 9, with 17 bases in between.

The J gene is TRBJ2-4, the V gene TRBV6-1; D is uncertain. The CDR3 extends over 13 amino acids. Germline V gives CDR1 MNHNS, CDR2 SASEGT. Trimming cost V 6 bases and J 1 base, with 7 bases left between them. The CDR3, as DNA: TGTGCCAGCAGCAATGGTGCCAAAAACATTCAGTACTTC. Residues: CASSNGAKNIQYF.

The V and J genes are TRBV9 and TRBJ1-1; D is uncertain. This CDR3 is 13 amino acids long. CDR1 and CDR2 (germline): SGDLS, YYNGEE. V lost 0 bases and J 2 bases, leaving 5 bases between the germline ends. The CDR3 spells CASSVVPNTEAFF. The CDR3 bases are TGTGCCAGCAGCGTAGTTCCTAACACTGAAGCTTTCTTT.